This entry features one TCR beta chain sequence. Amplification used 60 Vbeta primers and 13 Jbeta primers. Per the study methods: In a later analysis, about 11 million of 65 million to 90 million unique beta chains occurred in at least two donors. Here immunoSEQ multiplex PCR was the method, and the copy in TCRdb shows in-frame clones only, minus some. V and J calls and clone size come straight from that table; D and trimming were deduced from the DNA. The sample comprises approximately 38,000 clones, roughly 82% of which are singletons, and roughly a tenth rests with the top ten. The CDR3 totals 14 residues. The germline gives CDR1 LNHDA, CDR2 SQIVND (reference sequence). Trimming took off 5 bases at V and 5 bases at J, with 12 bases between the two ends. The data were taken from a study of cytomegalovirus exposure and HLA in healthy donors.

The source material was PBMCs. This rearrangement joins TRBV19 to TRBJ2-2; D possibly corresponds to TRBD1 (6 bases). The TCR sequence derives from a young woman in good health and CMV-seropositive. The chain's CDR3 is CASSQITGTGELFF. The CDR3 DNA reads as TGTGCCAGTAGTCAGATAACAGGGACCGGGGAGCTGTTTTTT. Variable domain in full (rest from reference TRBV19 and TRBJ2-2): DGGITQSPKYLFRKEGQNVTLSCEQNLNHDAMYWYRQDPGQGLRLIYYSQIVNDFQKGDIAEGYSVSREKKESFPLTVTSAQKNPTAFYLCASSQITGTGELFFGEGSRLTVL.